This T cell receptor beta chain appears in the sequencing data of a study of technical replicates of blood from a handful of donors. Clones were read by immunoSEQ multiplex PCR, and TCRdb kept only the in-frame ones, dropping some. The sample carries about 87,000 clones, approximately 95% recorded once. From germline, CDR1 is MNHEY and CDR2 SMNVEV (reference sequence). The CDR3 loop spans 14 amino acids. Trimming left V 4 bases short and J 5 bases short, with 14 bases between. V gene TRBV27 combines with J gene TRBJ2-5, with D possibly TRBD1 on 5 matching bases. The clonotype was recovered from a human donor in good health. What was sequenced was T cells isolated from PBMCs. CDR3 sequence (DNA): TGTGCCAGCAGTTCTCCAGGGCTTCGCGAGACCCAGTACTTC. It is translated as CASSSPGLRETQYF.